The 26 T cell receptor beta chains in this list originate from one sample, sequenced in a study of T cell repertoires in cytomegalovirus infection (dated by TCRdb to about 2019). The treatment or condition tag for this specimen amounts to: in vitro stimulation with specific CMV peptide epitopes to enrich CMV-specific T cells. Instrument on record: Illumina HiSeq 1500. The public reads were run again by TCRdb, first through fastp at Q25 and then through MiXCR, and only productive beta chains were kept. Rows with one shared CDR3 protein collapse into an entry with the most common genes and DNA. The sample includes some 940,000 distinct CDR3 sequences, with around a third observed a single time. The ten biggest clones cover roughly an eighth of the sample. These TCRs' antigens remain unknown. The sample in question was cultured CD8+ T cells from PBMCs, obtained from culture after CMV antigen stimulation. The receptors were sampled from a human donor in good health (CMV status not recorded). Some clones in this sample may be carry-over from other donors' samples.

The chain employs TRBV28 and TRBJ1-2, with unresolved D. Trimming shortened V by 6 bases and J by 1 base, and 12 bases separated the two germline ends. Per the germline V gene, CDR1 is MDHEN and CDR2 is SYDVKM. The CDR3 length is 14 residues. As DNA, the CDR3 is TGTGCCAGCAGCCCGGATCAGATTAACTATGGCTACACCTTC. Translated: CASSPDQINYGYTF.

In its sample, this clonotype was seen once. A much more abundant neighbour one base away suggests this may be a read error. The chain links TRBV7-9 to TRBJ2-5; D remains ambiguous. The length of the CDR3 is 15 residues. The V and J ends lost 3 bases and 5 bases respectively, with 16 bases between them. Germline-derived CDR1 and CDR2 are SEHNR and FQNEAQ (reference sequence). CDR3 nucleotide sequence: TGTGCCAGCAGCTTTCGCCCGCAGACACATGAGACCCAGTACTTC. This encodes CASSFRPQTHETQYF. Filled out from reference TRBV7-9 and TRBJ2-5, the complete variable domain reads DTGVSQNPRHKITKRGQNVTFRCDPISEHNRLYWYRQTLGQGPEFLTYFQNEAQLEKSRLLSDRFSAERPKGSFSTLEIQRTEQGDSAMYLCASSFRPQTHETQYFGPGTRLLVL.

This chain connects TRBV27 to TRBJ1-1, with a tentative D call TRBD1 (5 bases). Germline V lookup: CDR1 MNHEY, CDR2 SMNVEV (reference sequence). V dropped 2 bases and J dropped 1 base, with 11 bases sitting between them. This CDR3 contains 15 residues. CDR3 sequence (DNA): TGTGCCAGCAGTTTAATTCAGGGATGGAACACTGAAGCTTTCTTT. Encoded protein: CASSLIQGWNTEAFF.

The chain joins TRBV4-1 to TRBJ1-4, with TRBD1 matching 8 bases. V lost 1 base to trimming and J lost 0 bases; unmatched junction nucleotides: 16. The CDR3 is 21 amino acids. Germline V gene data show CDR1 as MGHRA and CDR2 as YSYEKL. CDR3 in DNA: TGCGCCAGCAGCCAAGCCGAGTGGTTCAGGGGGCGACAAGCAACTAATGAAAAACTGTTTTTT. This translates into CASSQAEWFRGRQATNEKLFF.

The genes are TRBV19 and TRBJ1-2; perhaps TRBD1 as D (5 bases). CDR3 length: 12 residues. With 7 bases removed from V and 7 bases from J, the gap between germline ends came to 13 bases. Germline V gene sequence: CDR1 LNHDA, CDR2 SQIVND (reference sequence). CDR3 protein: CASTPGQIGYTF. In nucleotides, the CDR3 is TGTGCCAGTACCCCAGGACAAATTGGCTACACCTTC.

This chain links TRBV6-1 with TRBJ1-6; TRBD1 might be the D (5 bases). This CDR3 contains 18 residues. Trimming shortened V by 2 bases and J by 0 bases, and 14 bases separated the two germline ends. Germline V gene sequence: CDR1 MNHNS, CDR2 SASEGT. CDR3 region: CASSERGRESSYNSPLHF. CDR3 DNA: TGTGCCAGCAGTGAAAGGGGAAGGGAGAGCTCCTATAATTCACCCCTCCACTTT.

This clonotype was seen a handful of times. This CDR3 reads CASSYLAGGDDEQFF. CDR3 DNA sequence: TGTGCCAGCAGTTATCTAGCGGGGGGGGACGATGAGCAGTTCTTC. The chain couples TRBV6-6 to TRBJ2-1; TRBD2 matches at 12 bases. The V gene end was trimmed by 3 bases and the J gene end by 8 bases; junction bases not matched to a gene: 5. The CDR3 has 15 residues. Germline lookup yields CDR1 MNHNY and CDR2 SVGAGI (reference sequence).

This clonotype came up many times. The gene calls are TRBV2 and TRBJ1-1; D unclear. The V gene lost 7 bases and the J gene lost 5 bases, with 8 bases spanning the gap. CDR3 length: 11 amino acids. The germline CDR1 and CDR2 sequences are SNHLY and FYNNEI. DNA for the CDR3: TGTGCCAGCACCCTCCAGACTGAAGCTTTCTTT. Amino acids: CASTLQTEAFF. Complete variable domain (other parts from reference TRBV2 and TRBJ1-1): EPEVTQTPSHQVTQMGQEVILRCVPISNHLYFYWYRQILGQKVEFLVSFYNNEISEKSEIFDDQFSVERPDGSNFTLKIRSTKLEDSAMYFCASTLQTEAFFGQGTRLTVV.

This chain links TRBV25-1 with TRBJ1-4; D might be TRBD1 (5 bases). The ends were cut back, 3 bases at V and 7 bases at J, with 12 bases in the middle. The CDR3 has 14 amino acids. From germline, CDR1 is MGHDK and CDR2 SYGVNS. The CDR3 loop reads CASSEGTSGEKLFF. The CDR3 DNA follows: TGTGCCAGCAGTGAGGGGACGTCGGGTGAAAAACTGTTTTTT.

In its sample, this clonotype was seen a few times. The rearrangement uses TRBV4-1 and TRBJ2-1, with unresolved D. The CDR3 extends over 12 amino acids. Trimming cost V 1 base and J 9 bases, with 7 bases left between them. CDR1 and CDR2 (germline): MGHRA, YSYEKL. CDR3 amino acids: CASSQARGEQFF. The CDR3 nucleotides read TGCGCCAGCAGCCAAGCCCGTGGTGAGCAGTTCTTC.

About this clonotype itself: Germline is not matched at one junction end, which may reflect a read error. The J gene is TRBJ1-2, the V gene TRBV7-1; D perhaps matches TRBD1 (5 bases). TRBV7-1 is placed among ORFs of uncertain function. The CDR3 consists of 14 residues. In DNA form, the CDR3 reads TGTGTCAGCAGCCCACCCGGGGGGAAGAACGGCTACACCTTC. Its protein product is CVSSPPGGKNGYTF.

This clonotype occurred a few times. V usage is TRBV6-1 and J usage is TRBJ2-7, with D possibly matching TRBD1 (5 bases). Trimming took 10 bases from V and 4 from J, leaving 14 bases between them. The CDR3 runs to 12 residues. Germline CDR1 MNHNS, CDR2 SASEGT. CDR3 coding DNA: TGTGCCACAGACAGCCTTGGGTACGAGCAGTACTTC. Translated, it gives CATDSLGYEQYF.

The V and J genes are TRBV6-1 and TRBJ2-6, with D unclear. Per the germline V gene, CDR1 is MNHNS and CDR2 is SASEGT. There are 16 residues in the CDR3. V was cut by 9 bases and J by 0 bases, with 15 bases left in between. CDR3 residues: CASIGVDSSGANVLTF. DNA of the CDR3: TGTGCCAGTATAGGTGTGGATAGCTCTGGGGCCAACGTCCTGACTTTC.

The genes are TRBV5-6 and TRBJ2-7; 7 nucleotides match TRBD1. Germline CDR1 and CDR2: SGHDT and YYEEEE. This CDR3 has 16 residues. The V segment lost 5 bases and the J segment 6 bases; nucleotides outside the gene matches: 17. CDR3 region: CASRFMPDREGSEQYV. The CDR3 DNA reads as TGTGCCAGCAGATTCATGCCCGACAGGGAAGGGAGCGAGCAGTACGTC.

Points on this clonotype: This is likely an artifact of a read error, given a far larger clone one base away. The rearrangement joins TRBV7-9 to TRBJ2-7; D is unclear. Germline V gene lookup returns CDR1 SEHNR and CDR2 FQNEAQ (reference sequence). The length of the CDR3 is 12 residues. In DNA form, the CDR3 reads TGTGCCAGCAGCCTGAGCTCCTGCGAGCAGTACTTC. It codes for CASSLSSCEQYF.

The rearrangement uses TRBV4-1 and TRBJ1-2, with TRBD1 matching over 11 bases. J gave up 6 bases and V 3 bases, and 3 bases lay outside the gene matches. Germline CDR1 reads MGHRA; CDR2 reads YSYEKL. The CDR3 spans 14 residues. The CDR3 bases are TGCGCCAGCAGCCAGGGACAGGGGGACAATGGCTACACCTTC. Residues: CASSQGQGDNGYTF.

For this clonotype: It may be a read error: a sequence one base away is much more abundant. The rearrangement links TRBV12-3 or TRBV12-4 to TRBJ1-3; a possible D gene is TRBD1 (5 bases). The CDR3 has 13 amino acids. In nucleotides, the CDR3 is TGTGCCGGCAGCGACAGCTCTGGAAACACCATATATTTT. Translated, it gives CAGSDSSGNTIYF.

This sequence joins TRBV5-4 and TRBJ1-3; the match to TRBD1 covers 9 bases. CDR3 length: 14 residues. The J segment lost 7 bases and the V segment lost 4 bases, leaving 6 bases of the junction unmatched. Per the germline V gene, CDR1 is SGHNT and CDR2 is YYREEE (reference sequence). CDR3 protein: CASSQGQGVNTIYF. CDR3 in DNA: TGTGCCAGCAGCCAGGGACAGGGCGTCAACACCATATATTTT.

This clonotype turned up a few times. V usage is TRBV27 and J usage is TRBJ1-1; D ambiguous. V was pared by 2 bases and J by 5 bases, with 12 bases between. Germline lookup yields CDR1 MNHEY and CDR2 SMNVEV (reference sequence). The CDR3 covers 14 residues. The DNA for the CDR3 is TGTGCCAGCAGTTTAAATACCGGACTTACTGAAGCTTTCTTT. Amino acids: CASSLNTGLTEAFF.

The V and J genes are TRBV20-1 and TRBJ2-1; D is possibly TRBD1 or TRBD2 (6 bases each). V lost 5 bases and J lost 6, with 17 bases in between. The CDR3 runs 14 residues. The germline gives CDR1 DFQATT, CDR2 SNEGSKA (reference sequence). CDR3 sequence reads: CSAPFWGAGNEQFF. As DNA, the CDR3 is TGCAGTGCTCCTTTTTGGGGGGCGGGCAATGAGCAGTTCTTC.

This clonotype was recorded many times. The V and J genes are TRBV7-3 and TRBJ2-3; D remains ambiguous. The CDR3 extends over 17 amino acids. V lost 0 bases to trimming and J lost 2 bases, with 15 bases between them. Germline assignment: CDR1 SGHTA and CDR2 FQGTGA. In DNA, the CDR3 is TGTGCCAGCAGCTTAACGTTCGCGGAAGGGAACACAGATACGCAGTATTTT. As protein: CASSLTFAEGNTDTQYF.

This sequence joins TRBV29-1 and TRBJ2-5; 15 bases line up with TRBD2. V was pared by 5 bases and J by 1 base, with 5 bases of the junction left unmatched. CDR3 length: 16 amino acids. In germline, CDR1 is SQVTM, CDR2 ANQGSEA. DNA for the CDR3: TGCAGCGTTCTTGGGACTAGCGGGGGGTTCCAAGAGACCCAGTACTTC. Translating gives CSVLGTSGGFQETQYF.

J is TRBJ1-1 and V is TRBV6-5; D is unclear. V was pared by 4 bases and J by 3 bases, with 12 bases between. CDR3 length equals 14 residues. From germline, CDR1 is MNHEY and CDR2 SVGAGI. The DNA of the CDR3 is TGTGCCAGCAGTTGGGTTGGAAGCGACACTGAAGCTTTCTTT. Its translation is CASSWVGSDTEAFF.

Many counts were recorded for this clonotype. V gene TRBV7-6 combines with J gene TRBJ2-1; no clear D gene. The CDR3 length is 14 residues. The germline V gene encodes CDR1 SGHVS and CDR2 FNYEAQ. The V end was cut by 5 bases, the J end by 5 bases, with 13 bases between. CDR3 residues: CASSISTGHNEQFF. The CDR3 DNA reads TGTGCCAGCAGCATTAGTACCGGACACAATGAGCAGTTCTTC.

This clonotype was detected a few times. This chain joins TRBV6-2 or TRBV6-3 and TRBJ2-7; 8 bases are a match to TRBD1. From germline, CDR1 is MNHEY and CDR2 SVGEGT. V was clipped by 2 bases and J by 3 bases; unmatched bases: 9. The length of the CDR3 is 16 residues. The CDR3 sequence: CASSYGSSGQGYEQYV. In nucleotides, the CDR3 is TGTGCCAGCAGTTACGGTTCTTCAGGACAGGGCTACGAGCAGTACGTC.

This clonotype was counted between two and nine times. This chain uses TRBV28 with TRBJ1-2; D is uncertain. V gave up 6 bases and J gave up 4 bases, with 15 bases separating them. There are 14 residues in the CDR3. The germline V gene has CDR1 MDHEN and CDR2 SYDVKM. As DNA, the CDR3 is TGTGCCAGCAGACCAGGACCCTTTGGCTATGGCTACACCTTC. Protein sequence: CASRPGPFGYGYTF.